The rows below give T cell receptor beta chains drawn from one sample of a study of T cells in Graves' hyperthyroidism and ophthalmopathy. A single record per CDR3 protein comes from TCRdb applying MiXCR to the multiplex PCR reads. The table lists hundreds of thousands of distinct CDR3 sequences, approximately 15% of them singletons. The sample consisted of blood. The receptors here all came from a woman aged 30 to 39 with Graves' hyperthyroidism that later progressed to Graves' ophthalmopathy. The CDR3 runs from the conserved cysteine through the conserved F or W. D genes are given only for firm matches. A clone size is listed for some rows: how often the clone was seen (once, few, many), or a class if it is expanded.

few,-,TRBJ2-7,TRBV20-1,13,CSGLAASSYEQYF,TGCAGTGGGTTAGCGGCCAGCTCCTACGAGCAGTACTTC
-,TRBD2,TRBJ2-2,TRBV5-1,15,CASSLSGSETGELFF,TGCGCCAGCAGCTTGAGCGGGAGTGAAACCGGGGAGCTGTTTTTT
few,TRBD1,TRBJ1-5,TRBV20-1,14,CSAETGVPYQPQHF,TGCAGTGCTGAGACAGGGGTTCCGTATCAGCCCCAGCATTTT
-,TRBD1,TRBJ1-1,TRBV5-1,18,CASSLEKGRGLLNTEAFF,TGCGCCAGCAGCTTGGAAAAGGGCAGGGGGCTTCTAAACACTGAAGCTTTCTTT
many,TRBD2,TRBJ2-3,TRBV11-2,15,CASSMLADRTDTQYF,TGTGCCAGCAGCATGCTAGCGGACCGCACAGATACGCAGTATTTT
many,-,TRBJ2-1,TRBV19,16,CASSILSGHTYNEQFF,TGTGCCAGTAGTATCCTGAGCGGGCATACCTACAATGAGCAGTTCTTC
many,TRBD1,TRBJ2-4,TRBV20-1,16,CSVESRDRGTKNIQYF,TGCAGTGTTGAATCCCGGGACAGGGGAACCAAAAACATTCAGTACTTC
-,TRBD1,TRBJ2-5,TRBV7-9,16,CASSLAGDRDGETQYF,TGTGCCAGCAGCTTAGCAGGGGACAGGGACGGCGAGACCCAGTACTTC
many,-,TRBJ2-3,TRBV20-1,15,CSANPLLGSTDTQYF,TGCAGTGCTAATCCTCTTCTAGGATCCACAGATACGCAGTATTTT
many,TRBD2,TRBJ2-1,TRBV10-3,15,CAISGRAGDDNEQFF,TGTGCCATCAGTGGAAGGGCGGGAGATGATAATGAGCAGTTCTTC
few,TRBD2,TRBJ2-7,TRBV9,15,CASSAGGASSYEQYF,TGTGCCAGCAGCGCCGGGGGGGCTAGCTCCTACGAGCAGTACTTC
many,-,TRBJ1-2,TRBV7-8,16,CASSLGPGSTAYGYTF,TGTGCCAGCAGCTTGGGACCAGGGAGTACCGCCTATGGCTACACCTTC
many,TRBD1,TRBJ1-2,TRBV27,15,CASSPSTGAVYGYTF,TGTGCCAGCAGTCCCTCGACAGGGGCGGTCTATGGCTACACCTTC
many,TRBD2,TRBJ2-7,TRBV5-1,15,CASSFTSGSSYEQYF,TGCGCCAGCAGCTTTACTAGCGGGAGCTCCTACGAGCAGTACTTC
few,-,TRBJ2-1,TRBV30,15,CAWSGTSHSYNEQFF,TGTGCCTGGAGTGGTACTAGTCACTCCTACAATGAGCAGTTCTTC
many,-,TRBJ1-4,TRBV24-1,11,CATSDDEKLFF,TGTGCCACCAGTGATGATGAAAAACTGTTTTTT
many,-,TRBJ2-5,TRBV27,14,CASSLVGSSKTQYF,TGTGCCAGCAGTTTGGTCGGGAGTTCAAAGACCCAGTACTTC
-,-,TRBJ1-2,TRBV3-1,17,CASSQVWEHSKNYGYTF,TGTGCCAGCAGCCAAGTGTGGGAGCATTCCAAAAACTATGGCTACACCTTC
many,-,TRBJ1-5,TRBV27,14,CASSPGVSTQPQHF,TGTGCCAGCAGTCCAGGGGTTTCTACACAGCCCCAGCATTTT
-,-,TRBJ1-4,TRBV6-2/TRBV6-3,11,CASTLGTRLFF,TGTGCCAGCACCCTAGGGACAAGACTGTTTTTT
few,-,TRBJ1-1,TRBV10-2,14,CASSESEQITEAFF,TGCGCCAGCAGTGAGTCGGAACAGATCACTGAAGCTTTCTTT
few,TRBD2,TRBJ2-2,TRBV6-2/TRBV6-3,16,CASSFLLAGGTGELFF,TGTGCCAGCAGTTTCCTACTAGCGGGAGGCACCGGGGAGCTGTTTTTT
many,TRBD2,TRBJ2-7,TRBV12-3/TRBV12-4,15,CASSFSSGETYEQYF,TGTGCCAGCAGTTTTAGCAGCGGGGAAACCTACGAGCAGTACTTC
many,-,TRBJ1-1,TRBV18,15,CASSPVYEEGTEAFF,TGTGCCAGCTCACCAGTGTACGAGGAGGGCACTGAAGCTTTCTTT
-,-,TRBJ1-1,TRBV10-1,16,CASRSGEGFFNTEAFF,TGCGCCAGCAGGTCAGGGGAGGGATTCTTTAACACTGAAGCTTTCTTT
-,TRBD1,TRBJ2-3,TRBV4-1,18,CASSQEPYRTGGTDTQYF,TGCGCCAGCAGCCAAGAACCATACAGGACAGGGGGGACAGATACGCAGTATTTT
-,TRBD2,TRBJ2-7,TRBV6-1,17,CASSVSRGGNPTYEQYF,TGTGCCAGCAGTGTAAGCCGGGGGGGGAACCCCACCTACGAGCAGTACTTC
-,-,TRBJ1-5,TRBV6-1,17,CASSEPGRVLGSPPQHF,TGTGCCAGCAGTGAACCGGGCCGCGTACTAGGATCACCGCCCCAGCATTTT
many,-,TRBJ2-3,TRBV11-3,13,CASSPYRTLTQYF,TGTGCCAGCAGCCCCTACAGGACCCTTACGCAGTATTTT
few,-,TRBJ1-5,TRBV20-1,13,CSATDFSNQPQHF,TGCAGTGCAACAGATTTTAGCAATCAGCCCCAGCATTTT
few,-,TRBJ1-5,TRBV5-1,14,CASSLDSQGRPQHF,TGCGCCAGCAGCTTGGATTCGCAGGGTAGGCCCCAGCATTTT
few,-,TRBJ2-2,TRBV5-4,17,CASSFPSGIYSEGELFF,TGTGCCAGCAGCTTTCCCAGCGGAATCTACTCGGAAGGGGAGCTGTTTTTT
many,TRBD1,TRBJ2-3,TRBV7-8,16,CASSSSGTGFADTQYF,TGTGCCAGCAGCTCCTCCGGGACAGGGTTCGCAGATACGCAGTATTTT
-,-,TRBJ1-2,TRBV11-2,16,CASSRISEGIRGGYTF,TGTGCCAGCAGCCGTATATCGGAAGGGATCCGGGGTGGCTACACCTTC